This TCR beta chain was sequenced in a study of CD8+CD57+ T cells in acquired aplastic anemia. At the level of the study: Sorting CD4+ and CD8+ cells gave DNA averaging approximately 3 ug. The study's findings and limits: A set of about 28 CD8+ CDR3 sequences was shared between patients and controls, and these sequences appeared highly expressed in patients.

Genomic DNA templated the TCR beta VDJ and CDR3 profiling. TCRdb redid the calling of the reads with MiXCR, one entry per CDR3 protein. Of 400,000 to 600,000 distinct CDR3 sequences listed, around 33% are singletons. This clonotype was picked up a small number of times. Its specificity is unknown. A much bigger clone sits one base away, suggesting this may be a read error. V was trimmed by 1 base and J by 4 bases, leaving 11 bases between them. Germline assignment: CDR1 LNHNV and CDR2 YYDKDF (reference sequence). The CDR3 is 15 residues long. Those patients picked for sequencing had displayed CD8+CD57+ cell expansion on flow cytometry. Patients were therapy-naive when their blood was sampled.

V and J are TRBV15 and TRBJ1-3; the D gene is possibly TRBD1 (6 bases). Specimen: sorted CD4+, CD8+, or CD8+CD57+ T cells (not recorded which) from PBMCs. This TCR was recovered from a human donor with aplastic anemia. CDR3 residues: CATSRVTGAGNTIYF. CDR3 nucleotides: TGTGCCACCAGCAGAGTCACGGGGGCGGGAAACACCATATATTTT.